This TCR beta chain was obtained from a study of OX40 agonist ivuxolimab in advanced cancers. As for this clone: Its specificity is unknown.

The CDR3 is 13 residues long. Trimming removed 4 bases at V and 5 bases at J, with 9 bases between. CDR1 is WNHNN and CDR2 is SYGVQD in the germline V gene (reference sequence). Blood sampling took place at baseline, cycle 4 day 1, and cycle 7 day 1. Measured with immunoSEQ multiplex PCR; TCRdb has only the in-frame clones, and not every one. The sample has around 140,000 clones; just over 90% are singletons. Study-wide results and caveats: The study observed clonal expansion of CD4+ and CD8+ blood T cells by week 6 at 0.1 to 3.0 mg/kg.

V and J are TRBV10-1 and TRBJ1-5; TRBD1 might be the D (5 bases). The sequenced sample was CD4+ or CD8+ T cells sorted from blood, obtained in a trial of the OX40 agonist ivuxolimab. This sequence was found in an adult with an advanced solid tumor such as melanoma, head and neck, liver or kidney cancer. The CDR3 here is CASSAGYDQPQHF. The DNA of the CDR3 is TGCGCCAGCAGTGCAGGGTACGATCAGCCCCAGCATTTT.